Shown below are 5 T cell receptor beta chains from a single sample sequenced in a study of blood T cell repertoires in COVID-19. Assay: immunoSEQ multiplex PCR; the TCRdb copy retains only in-frame clones and omits some. The table lists about 480,000 clones, roughly 87% of them singletons, with just under 2% in the top ten. The specimen sequenced was PBMCs or T cells enriched from blood (not recorded which). The receptor set was obtained from a woman aged 18-29 years with acute COVID-19.

The V and J genes are TRBV28 and TRBJ1-1, with no clear D. The CDR3 consists of 14 residues. The germline V gene encodes CDR1 MDHEN and CDR2 SYDVKM. The ends were cut back, 5 bases at V and 1 base at J, with 11 bases in the middle. The CDR3 nucleotides read TGTGCCAGCAGTGAACTCGGTAAGAACACTGAAGCTTTCTTT. Protein sequence: CASSELGKNTEAFF.

This clone was observed a single time. The chain is built from TRBV28 and TRBJ2-3; perhaps TRBD2 as D (7 bases). The germline V and J ends were trimmed by 5 bases and 2 bases, with 20 bases remaining between them. The CDR3 covers 17 residues. Per germline, CDR1 MDHEN and CDR2 SYDVKM. The CDR3 region has the DNA TGTGCCAGCAGTCTAAGGAGTATTCGGGGGGCCACAGATACGCAGTATTTT. Translation: CASSLRSIRGATDTQYF.

V is TRBV28 and J is TRBJ1-4, with D possibly matching TRBD1 (6 bases). With 6 bases removed from V and 10 bases from J, the gap between germline ends came to 21 bases. The CDR3 covers 15 residues. Germline-derived CDR1 and CDR2 are MDHEN and SYDVKM. The CDR3 reads CASRHTQTGEGKLFF. Written as DNA, the CDR3 is TGTGCCAGCAGACACACACAGACAGGCGAGGGAAAACTGTTTTTT.

The chain recombines TRBV25-1 with TRBJ2-7; D is unresolved. CDR1 is MGHDK, CDR2 SYGVNS, per germline. The V and J ends lost 4 bases and 2 bases respectively, with 9 bases between them. The length of the CDR3 is 13 residues. CDR3 residues: CASSGLNTYEQYF. CDR3 nucleotide sequence: TGTGCCAGCAGTGGCCTGAACACCTACGAGCAGTACTTC.

The CDR3 loop reads CASSLSLLGEEKETQYF. In nucleotides, the CDR3 is TGTGCCAGCAGCTTATCCCTGTTAGGGGAGGAGAAAGAGACCCAGTACTTC. The V and J genes are TRBV11-3 and TRBJ2-5, with D perhaps TRBD2 (6 bases). The CDR3 runs to 17 residues. The V gene lost 2 bases and the J gene lost 3 bases, with 19 bases spanning the gap. Germline CDR1 reads SGHNT; CDR2 reads YENEEA.